This TCR beta chain was identified in a study of PD-1 blockade in classical Hodgkin lymphoma. The repertoire was sequenced with immunoSEQ multiplex PCR; TCRdb's copy has only in-frame clones and lacks some. The sample has over 90,000 clones, roughly nine tenths seen once. Relapses following autologous stem cell transplantation were seen in all patients, with brentuximab vedotin exposure varying. Germline assignment: CDR1 MNHEY and CDR2 SMNVEV (reference sequence). This CDR3 is 15 amino acids long. With 1 base clipped from V and 5 bases from J, the junction kept 7 bases outside the gene matches. This clone was recorded only once.

The chain is built from TRBV27 and TRBJ2-7, with 8 positions matching TRBD2. The receptor's source is a human donor with classical Hodgkin lymphoma. The sequencing here drew on peripheral blood mononuclear cells (PBMCs), taken before the second cycle of nivolumab. In DNA, the CDR3 is TGTGCCAGCAGTTTATTTTCCGGGACTAGGCACGAGCAGTACTTC. Encoded protein: CASSLFSGTRHEQYF.